This TCR beta chain emerged from a study of human T cells and chemical hapten exposure. Across the whole study: In the roughly 25-week study, patients were dosed weekly with diphenylcyclopropenone on the scalp throughout.

This sample's time point: patch test 1, 2 weeks after DPC sensitization. Treatment denoted: therapeutic diphenylcyclopropenone sensitization with weekly scalp DPC. Unfractionated whole blood was the source from which total RNA was extracted. Separate cDNA molecules received unique molecular identifiers, which the library attached to them. TCRdb processed the RACE reads anew with MiXCR; each CDR3 protein has one entry. The table shows some 52,000 distinct CDR3 sequences, with about 10% occurring only once. Unmatched junction bases numbered 4, after V lost 7 bases and J lost 7 bases. CDR1 is SQVTM, CDR2 ANQGSEA, per germline. The CDR3 is made up of 12 amino acids. Points from the study as a whole: There was a positive correlation between PT1 expanded TCR counts and patch test score. High-frequency TCRs, those above 1 in 1000, stayed the same after DPC sensitization.

This clonotype was found many times. Its antigen is unidentified. This chain joins TRBV29-1 and TRBJ2-1, with 10 bases matching TRBD2. This sample comprised whole blood, obtained in connection with sensitization to the hapten diphenylcyclopropenone (DPC). The TCR comes from a woman in her thirties or forties with alopecia areata. Some clones in this sample may be carry-over from other donors' samples. CDR3 loop: CSASSGSNEQFF. In DNA form, the CDR3 reads TGCAGCGCCTCTAGCGGGAGTAATGAGCAGTTCTTC.